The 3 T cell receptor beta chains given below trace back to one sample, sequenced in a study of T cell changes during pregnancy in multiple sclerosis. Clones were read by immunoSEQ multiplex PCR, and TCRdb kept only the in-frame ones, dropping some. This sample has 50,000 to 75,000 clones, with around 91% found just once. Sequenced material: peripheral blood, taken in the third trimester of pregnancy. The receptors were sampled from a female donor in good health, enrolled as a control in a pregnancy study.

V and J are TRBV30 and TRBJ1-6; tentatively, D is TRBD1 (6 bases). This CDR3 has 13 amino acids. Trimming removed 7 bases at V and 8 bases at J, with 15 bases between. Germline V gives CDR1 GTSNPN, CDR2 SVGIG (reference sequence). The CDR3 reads CALTGGGDSPLHF. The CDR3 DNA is TGTGCCTTGACCGGAGGGGGGGATTCACCCCTCCACTTT.

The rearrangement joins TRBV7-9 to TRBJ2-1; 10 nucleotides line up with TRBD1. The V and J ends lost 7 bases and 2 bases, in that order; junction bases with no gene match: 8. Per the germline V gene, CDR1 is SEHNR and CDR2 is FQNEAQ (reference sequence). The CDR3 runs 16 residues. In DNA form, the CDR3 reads TGTGCCAGCAACCCAACCGGGACAGGGGCCTACAATGAGCAGTTCTTC. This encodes CASNPTGTGAYNEQFF.

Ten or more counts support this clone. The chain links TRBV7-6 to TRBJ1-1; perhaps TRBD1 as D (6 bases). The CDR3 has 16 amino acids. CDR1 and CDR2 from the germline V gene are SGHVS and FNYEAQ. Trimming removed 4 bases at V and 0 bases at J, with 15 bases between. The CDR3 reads CASSSQSYRVNTEAFF. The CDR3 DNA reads TGTGCCAGCAGCTCACAATCCTACAGGGTGAACACTGAAGCTTTCTTT.